Here is one T cell receptor beta chain with its context. Its antigen is unidentified. Germline CDR1 is MDHEN and CDR2 is SYDVKM. Trimming stripped 5 bases from V and 7 bases from J, with 15 bases between. This CDR3 comprises 14 residues. A second PCR, run for about 7 to 11 cycles, used a sample-barcoded 5' primer plus a J-beta primer mix. Each cDNA molecule was tagged by a template-switch adaptor that had 12 random nucleotides. TCRdb reanalysed the 5' RACE reads using MiXCR and keeps one entry per CDR3 protein. The data hold about a million distinct CDR3 sequences, with roughly half observed a single time. The sample is drawn from a study of blood T cells in healthy people across ages. Study observations and caveats: Unsorted PBMC material precluded a definitive naive versus antigen-experienced comparison.

This sequence was found in a woman aged 60-75 years in good health. The material sequenced was blood. V is TRBV28 and J is TRBJ2-1; D is unresolved. The CDR3 protein is CASSPTSWLNEQFF. The CDR3 coding sequence is TGTGCCAGCAGTCCAACCAGTTGGCTGAATGAGCAGTTCTTC. Filled out from reference TRBV28 and TRBJ2-1, the complete variable domain reads DVKVTQSSRYLVKRTGEKVFLECVQDMDHENMFWYRQDPGLGLRLIYFSYDVKMKEKGDIPEGYSVSREKKERFSLILESASTNQTSMYLCASSPTSWLNEQFFGPGTRLTVL.